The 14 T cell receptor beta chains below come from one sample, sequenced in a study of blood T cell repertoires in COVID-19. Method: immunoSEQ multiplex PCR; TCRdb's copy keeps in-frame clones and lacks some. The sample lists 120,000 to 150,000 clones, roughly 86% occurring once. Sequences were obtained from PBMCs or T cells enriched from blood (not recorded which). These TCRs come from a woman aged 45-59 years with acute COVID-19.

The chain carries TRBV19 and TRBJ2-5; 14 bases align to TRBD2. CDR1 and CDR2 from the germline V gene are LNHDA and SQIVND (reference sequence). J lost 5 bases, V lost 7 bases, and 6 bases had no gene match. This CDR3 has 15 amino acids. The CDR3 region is CASMATSGRGETQYF. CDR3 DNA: TGTGCCAGTATGGCGACTAGCGGGAGGGGGGAGACCCAGTACTTC.

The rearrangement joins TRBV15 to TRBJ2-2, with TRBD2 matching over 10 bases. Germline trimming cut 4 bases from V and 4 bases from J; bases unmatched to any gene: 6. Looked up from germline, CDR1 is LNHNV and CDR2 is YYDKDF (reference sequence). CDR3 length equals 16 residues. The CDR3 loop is CATSIDGLAVTGELFF. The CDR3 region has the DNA TGTGCCACCAGCATCGACGGACTAGCGGTCACCGGGGAGCTGTTTTTT.

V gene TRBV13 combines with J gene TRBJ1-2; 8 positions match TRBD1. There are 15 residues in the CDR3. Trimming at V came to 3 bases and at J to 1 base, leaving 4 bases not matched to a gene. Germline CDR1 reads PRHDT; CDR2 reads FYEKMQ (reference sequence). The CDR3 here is CASSFADRVNYGYTF. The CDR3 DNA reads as TGTGCCAGCAGCTTCGCGGACAGGGTTAACTATGGCTACACCTTC.

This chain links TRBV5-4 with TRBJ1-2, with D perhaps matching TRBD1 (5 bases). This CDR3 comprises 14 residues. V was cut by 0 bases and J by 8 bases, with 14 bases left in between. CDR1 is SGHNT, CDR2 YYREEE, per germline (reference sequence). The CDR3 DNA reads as TGTGCCAGCAGCTTGGATCCAAGACGGGGGGGCTACACCTTC. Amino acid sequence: CASSLDPRRGGYTF.

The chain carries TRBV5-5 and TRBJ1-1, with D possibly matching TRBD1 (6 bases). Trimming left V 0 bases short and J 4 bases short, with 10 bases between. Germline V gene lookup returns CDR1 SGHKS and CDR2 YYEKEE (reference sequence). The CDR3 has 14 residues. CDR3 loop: CASSLATGSTEAFF. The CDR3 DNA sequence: TGTGCCAGCAGCTTGGCCACAGGGTCCACTGAAGCTTTCTTT.

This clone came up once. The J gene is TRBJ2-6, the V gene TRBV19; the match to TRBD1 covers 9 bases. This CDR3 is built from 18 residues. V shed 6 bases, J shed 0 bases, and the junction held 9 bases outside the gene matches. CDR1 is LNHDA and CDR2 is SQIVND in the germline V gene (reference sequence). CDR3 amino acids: CASRDPGQGSSGANVLTF. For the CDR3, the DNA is TGTGCCAGTAGAGATCCGGGACAGGGCAGCTCTGGGGCCAACGTCCTGACTTTC.

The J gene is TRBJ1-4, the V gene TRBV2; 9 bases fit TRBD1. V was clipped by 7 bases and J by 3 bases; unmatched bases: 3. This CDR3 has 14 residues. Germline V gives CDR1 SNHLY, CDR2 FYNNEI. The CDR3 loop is CASKRQGANEKLFF. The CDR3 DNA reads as TGTGCCAGCAAACGACAGGGGGCTAATGAAAAACTGTTTTTT.

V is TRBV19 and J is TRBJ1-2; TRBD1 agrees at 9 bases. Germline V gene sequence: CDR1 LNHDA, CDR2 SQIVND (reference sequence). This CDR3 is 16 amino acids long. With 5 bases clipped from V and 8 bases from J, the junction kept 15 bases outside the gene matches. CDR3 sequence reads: CASSVQGDREGYGYTF. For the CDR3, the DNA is TGTGCCAGTAGTGTTCAAGGGGACAGGGAGGGTTACGGCTACACCTTC.

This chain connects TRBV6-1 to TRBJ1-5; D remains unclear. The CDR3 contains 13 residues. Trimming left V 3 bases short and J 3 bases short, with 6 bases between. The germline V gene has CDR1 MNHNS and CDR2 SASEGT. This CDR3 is CASSDDNNQPQHF. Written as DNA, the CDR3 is TGTGCCAGCAGTGATGACAACAATCAGCCCCAGCATTTT.

Written as DNA, the CDR3 is TGCGCCAGCCTCCCCGGCGGGGGCCTATTGAACACTGAAGCTTTCTTT. Residues: CASLPGGGLLNTEAFF. The gene calls are TRBV5-1 and TRBJ1-1; D may be TRBD1 (6 bases). The CDR3 runs 16 residues. The germline V gene has CDR1 SGHRS and CDR2 YFSETQ. Trimming took off 7 bases at V and 0 bases at J, with 19 bases between the two ends.

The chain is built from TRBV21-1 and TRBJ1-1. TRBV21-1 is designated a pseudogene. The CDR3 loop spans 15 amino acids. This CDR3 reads CASSILRRENTEAFF. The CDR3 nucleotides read TGTGCCAGCAGCATCCTCCGACGGGAGAACACTGAAGCTTTCTTT.

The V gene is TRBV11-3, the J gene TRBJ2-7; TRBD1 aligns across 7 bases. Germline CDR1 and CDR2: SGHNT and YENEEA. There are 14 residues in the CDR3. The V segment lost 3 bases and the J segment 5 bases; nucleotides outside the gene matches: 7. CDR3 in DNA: TGTGCCAGCAGCTTCGGACAGGCCCTGGACGAGCAGTACTTC. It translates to CASSFGQALDEQYF.

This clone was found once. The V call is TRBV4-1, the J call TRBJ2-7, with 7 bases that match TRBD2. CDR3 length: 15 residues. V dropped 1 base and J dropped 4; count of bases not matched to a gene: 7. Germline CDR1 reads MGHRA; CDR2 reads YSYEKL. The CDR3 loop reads CASSQALAEPYEQYF. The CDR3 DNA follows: TGCGCCAGCAGCCAAGCCCTAGCGGAGCCATACGAGCAGTACTTC.

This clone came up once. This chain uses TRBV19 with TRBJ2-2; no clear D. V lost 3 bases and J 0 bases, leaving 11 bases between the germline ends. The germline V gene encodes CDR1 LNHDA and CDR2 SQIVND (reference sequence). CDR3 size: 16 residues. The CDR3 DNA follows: TGTGCCAGTAGTATGGGCCCTTCCCCGAACACCGGGGAGCTGTTTTTT. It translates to CASSMGPSPNTGELFF.